These T cell receptor beta chains were read from a single sample in a study of cytomegalovirus exposure and HLA in healthy donors. Using immunoSEQ multiplex PCR, the repertoire was profiled, and TCRdb retains in-frame clones only, with some absent. This repertoire shows roughly 220,000 clones, around 80% found once; its top ten account for 2.9%. Sequencing was performed on PBMCs. All receptors come from a man aged 25 to 40 in good health and CMV-seronegative. Both conserved end residues are part of each CDR3. Each record gives: J gene, V gene, clone size, D gene, CDR3 DNA, CDR3 protein. A D gene is named only where the DNA matches it firmly. Rows give clone size only sometimes, using once, few, many, or a class for an expanded clone.

TRBJ2-7 | TRBV28 | - | - | TGTGCCAGCAGTTTATGGAGGGCAGAACCCTCCTACGAGCAGTACTTC | CASSLWRAEPSYEQYF
TRBJ2-7 | TRBV18 | few | - | TGTGCCAGCTCACCGGGAGGCAGCCACGAGCAGTACTTC | CASSPGGSHEQYF
TRBJ2-5 | TRBV6-5 | - | - | TGTGCCAGCAGTGGTTCTGGACTAAGAGAGACCCAGTACTTC | CASSGSGLRETQYF
TRBJ2-7 | TRBV28 | - | - | TGTGCCAGCAGTCTAGGCTACGAGCAGTACTTC | CASSLGYEQYF
TRBJ2-1 | TRBV7-7 | - | - | TGTGCTAGCAGAACTACGGGGGGCTGGGTTGGCGGGGTATCGTACAATGAGCAGTTCTTC | CASRTTGGWVGGVSYNEQFF
TRBJ2-7 | TRBV29-1 | once | TRBD1 | TGCAGCGTTGAGTGGTTGACAGGGGAAACCTACGAGCAGTACTTC | CSVEWLTGETYEQYF
TRBJ2-7 | TRBV7-2 | - | - | TGTGCCAGCAGCTTAGAGGCGGGGTACGAGCAGTACTTC | CASSLEAGYEQYF
TRBJ1-2 | TRBV18 | - | - | TGTGCCAGCTCACCAAGCGGGTGGGAAAGGTATGGCTACACCTTC | CASSPSGWERYGYTF
TRBJ1-1 | TRBV2 | - | - | TGTGCCAGCAGTGAGGGACACCTGAACACTGAAGCTTTCTTT | CASSEGHLNTEAFF
TRBJ2-7 | TRBV5-1 | - | - | TGCGCCAGCAGCTTGGCCGTATCAGGGCTGTCTAACGAGCAGTACTTC | CASSLAVSGLSNEQYF
TRBJ1-2 | TRBV9 | - | TRBD1 | TGTGCCAGCAGCGTCTGGGACAGGGAAAGGCCATATGGCTACACCTTC | CASSVWDRERPYGYTF
TRBJ1-5 | TRBV27 | - | - | TGTGCCAGCAGTCGGGGAGGGGACCAGCCCCAGCATTTT | CASSRGGDQPQHF
TRBJ1-1 | TRBV7-2 | - | - | TGTGCCAGCAGACGGAGAACGGCCACTGAAGCTTTCTTT | CASRRRTATEAFF
TRBJ1-2 | TRBV28 | - | - | TGTGCCACCTGGACGCGGGGGGCTTCTAACTATGGCTACACCTTC | CATWTRGASNYGYTF
TRBJ1-4 | TRBV10-1 | few | TRBD1 | TGCGCCAAACCGACAGGGTTGGGAACTAATGAAAAACTGTTTTTT | CAKPTGLGTNEKLFF
TRBJ1-4 | TRBV7-9 | - | - | TGTTCCAGCAGCTTTTCTACCAGGCCATTTGAAAAACTGTTTTTT | CSSSFSTRPFEKLFF
TRBJ2-1 | TRBV19 | - | - | TGTGCCAGTAGTCTGGCCCATTGGGAGCAGTTCTTC | CASSLAHWEQFF
TRBJ2-3 | TRBV7-3 | - | - | TGTGCCAGCAGCCTTCTAGCTAGCGCAGATACGCAGTATTTT | CASSLLASADTQYF
TRBJ2-2 | TRBV11-3 | - | - | TGTGCCAGCCGCGGGATCGGGGAGCTGTTTTTT | CASRGIGELFF
TRBJ2-1 | TRBV29-1 | - | - | TGCAGCGTTCGTCAGGATTTTGAGCAGTTCTTC | CSVRQDFEQFF
TRBJ1-1 | TRBV5-1 | - | - | TGCGCCAGCAGCTTGGCCGGGAATTTGATCATGAACACTGAAGCTTTCTTT | CASSLAGNLIMNTEAFF
TRBJ2-7 | TRBV11-2 | - | TRBD1 | TGTGCCAGCAGCTTACCTAACCCCCGGGACAGGGACTCCTACGAGCAGTACTTC | CASSLPNPRDRDSYEQYF
TRBJ1-1 | TRBV2 | once | - | TGTGCCAGCATCTCTTTCCGGATCTCGGGGAACACTGAAGCTTTCTTT | CASISFRISGNTEAFF
TRBJ2-7 | TRBV11-1 | - | - | TGTGCCAGCAGCTTTCTACAGGGCGGGCTCGGACACGAGCAGTACTTC | CASSFLQGGLGHEQYF
TRBJ2-7 | TRBV7-8 | - | - | TGTGCCAGCAGCCGTAGGGGTATTGACGAGCAGTACTTC | CASSRRGIDEQYF
TRBJ1-2 | TRBV27 | - | - | TGTGCCAGCAGCGAGGGTTGGGACTATGGCTACACCTTC | CASSEGWDYGYTF
TRBJ2-1 | TRBV2 | - | - | TGTGCCAGCAGTGAAGATTACCCCGCGGGGGCCAATGAGCAGTTCTTC | CASSEDYPAGANEQFF
TRBJ2-7 | TRBV7-2 | - | TRBD2 | TGTGCCAGCAGCTTAGACCCGGGGGGGCCCTACGAGCAGTACTTC | CASSLDPGGPYEQYF
TRBJ1-1 | TRBV28 | - | - | TGTGCCAGCAGGGCCACCGGGGGAGGGACTGAAGCTTTCTTT | CASRATGGGTEAFF
TRBJ1-1 | TRBV19 | few | TRBD1 | TGTGCCAGTAGTGCCCGGACAGGGAGGACTGAAGCTTTCTTT | CASSARTGRTEAFF
TRBJ2-5 | TRBV10-2 | - | - | TGCGCCAGCAGTGGAACCAGGGAGACCCAGTACTTC | CASSGTRETQYF
TRBJ1-4 | TRBV29-1 | - | - | TGCAGCGTTGGGTTCGGTGAAAAACTGTTTTTT | CSVGFGEKLFF
TRBJ2-7 | TRBV2 | - | TRBD1 | TGTGCCAGCAAGATAGGGACAGGGGGTTACTACGAGCAGTACTTC | CASKIGTGGYYEQYF
TRBJ2-7 | TRBV5-6 | once | - | TGTGCCAGCAGCTTGTGGGGGACACCCTTCGACGAGCAGTACTTC | CASSLWGTPFDEQYF
TRBJ2-3 | TRBV9 | - | TRBD2 | TGTGCCAGCAACCGCTGGACTAGTGGCACAGATACGCAGTATTTT | CASNRWTSGTDTQYF
TRBJ1-6 | TRBV6-1 | few | - | TGTGCCAGCAGGGGAGGCGCCTATAATTCACCCCTCCACTTT | CASRGGAYNSPLHF
TRBJ1-1 | TRBV19 | once | TRBD1 | TGTGCCAGTAGACCAGGGGGCACTGAAGCTTTCTTT | CASRPGGTEAFF
TRBJ1-1 | TRBV27 | - | - | TGTGCCAGCAGGGCAGGGGCGGGGGGCCTGAACACTGAAGCTTTCTTT | CASRAGAGGLNTEAFF
TRBJ2-3 | TRBV6-4 | - | TRBD2 | TGTGCCAGCAGTGTGGGGACTAGTTCAAATACGCAGTATTTT | CASSVGTSSNTQYF
TRBJ2-5 | TRBV2 | once | TRBD1 | TGTGCCAGCTCCTACAGGGGGCGCCAAGAGACCCAGTACTTC | CASSYRGRQETQYF
TRBJ2-7 | TRBV29-1 | few | TRBD2 | TGCAGCGTTGGAGGGGGGACTAGCGGATCCTACGAGCAGTACTTC | CSVGGGTSGSYEQYF
TRBJ2-3 | TRBV7-2 | - | - | TGTGCCAGCAGCCTACATAGCAGAGCAGATACGCAGTATTTT | CASSLHSRADTQYF
TRBJ2-2 | TRBV7-8 | - | TRBD2 | TGTGCCAGCAGCTTAGGGAGCGGGGGAGCAAACACCGGGGAGCTGTTTTTT | CASSLGSGGANTGELFF
TRBJ1-5 | TRBV28 | few | - | TGTGCCAGCAGTTTACGGGACACTTATCAGCCCCAGCATTTT | CASSLRDTYQPQHF
TRBJ2-1 | TRBV4-3 | once | TRBD2 | TGCGCCAGCAGCCAAGGGACCGGGGGGGCCTACAATGAGCAGTTCTTC | CASSQGTGGAYNEQFF
TRBJ1-5 | TRBV19 | - | - | TGTGCCAGTAGAACAGTCAATCAGCCCCAGCATTTT | CASRTVNQPQHF
TRBJ2-1 | TRBV5-6 | few | TRBD2 | TGTGCCAGCAGCCGTCGGGGGGGCCCCACCAATGAGCAGTTCTTC | CASSRRGGPTNEQFF
TRBJ2-2 | TRBV19 | - | TRBD1 | TGTGCCAGTAGTAGGAGGATTCCGACAGGGGCGAACACCGGGGAGCTGTTTTTT | CASSRRIPTGANTGELFF
TRBJ2-7 | TRBV7-9 | - | - | TGTGCCAGCAGCTTAGGGGGTGGCGGAGGGTCGCGCTACGAGCAGTACTTC | CASSLGGGGGSRYEQYF
TRBJ2-1 | TRBV5-1 | - | - | TGCGCCAGCAGCCCTAGCGTGAGCTCCTACAATGAGCAGTTCTTC | CASSPSVSSYNEQFF
TRBJ2-2 | TRBV18 | once | - | TGTGCCAGCTCATCTATCAGGGGAACCGGGGAGCTGTTTTTT | CASSSIRGTGELFF